Detailed here is one T cell receptor (beta chain). The sample is drawn from a study of cytomegalovirus exposure and HLA in healthy donors. Germline CDR1 and CDR2: KGHSH and LQKENI. V gave up 0 bases and J gave up 4 bases, with 9 bases separating them. CDR3 length: 14 amino acids. The PCR was carried out with 60 Vbeta primers and 13 Jbeta primers. Under the authors' procedure: There were around 78 million unique TCR beta chains by a later count, and some 10 million of them were shared. The assay was immunoSEQ multiplex PCR, and TCRdb's table has in-frame clones only and misses some. The V and J calls and the clone size are those of that table, but D and trimming were determined from the DNA. The sample records approximately 110,000 clones, 80% being singletons.

The rearrangement links TRBV18 to TRBJ2-5; possible D gene TRBD1, 6 bases. This sequence originates from a man younger than 40 in good health and CMV-seropositive. The sample consisted of PBMCs. This chain's CDR3 is CASSPPNRVETQYF. The CDR3 DNA is TGTGCCAGCTCACCACCAAACAGGGTAGAGACCCAGTACTTC. The full variable domain, rest sourced from reference TRBV18 and TRBJ2-5, is NAGVMQNPRHLVRRRGQEARLRCSPMKGHSHVYWYRQLPEEGLKFMVYLQKENIIDESGMPKERFSAEFPKEGPSILRIQQVVRGDSAAYFCASSPPNRVETQYFGPGTRLLVL.